One sample yielded the 23 T cell receptor beta chains listed below, sequenced in a study of blood T cells in healthy people across ages. PCR was performed a second time for about 7 to 11 cycles using a sample-barcoded 5' primer and a J-beta primer mix. A single record per CDR3 protein comes from TCRdb applying MiXCR to the 5' RACE reads. The sample holds approximately 1,700,000 distinct CDR3 sequences, about two fifths seen once. Specimen: blood. The source of these receptors is a human donor in good health.

V is TRBV7-9 and J is TRBJ2-7; 9 bases map to TRBD2. The CDR3 length is 16 residues. V lost 5 bases, J lost 2 bases, and 10 bases stayed unmatched. Germline V CDR1 and CDR2: SEHNR, FQNEAQ (reference sequence). The CDR3 protein is CASSPGWLAGTYEQYF. CDR3 nucleotide sequence: TGTGCCAGCAGCCCCGGGTGGCTAGCGGGGACCTACGAGCAGTACTTC.

V is TRBV9 and J is TRBJ1-2, with 10 bases identical to TRBD1. The V gene's germline CDR1 is SGDLS and CDR2 YYNGEE. The CDR3 extends over 17 amino acids. V gave up 0 bases and J gave up 2 bases; unmatched junction bases: 7. The CDR3 sequence: CASSVAPWGQGNYGYTF. The DNA for the CDR3 is TGTGCCAGCAGCGTAGCTCCGTGGGGACAGGGGAACTATGGCTACACCTTC.

The chain employs TRBV3-1 and TRBJ1-5; 8 positions agree with TRBD1. This CDR3 has 15 residues. Germline loops: CDR1 LGHDT, CDR2 YNNKEL (reference sequence). Losses at the gene ends were 5 bases for V and 2 bases for J; bases not matched to a gene: 5. As DNA, the CDR3 is TGTGCCAGCAGCGATGCAGGGGGCGGCAATCAGCCCCAGCATTTT. Translating it yields CASSDAGGGNQPQHF.

This clonotype was recorded a few times. This chain connects TRBV29-1 to TRBJ2-1, with TRBD1 matching 8 bases. Germline V gene data show CDR1 as SQVTM and CDR2 as ANQGSEA. The CDR3 is 13 residues long. The V segment lost 5 bases and the J segment 5 bases; nucleotides outside the gene matches: 5. For the CDR3, the DNA is TGCAGCGTTTTCCAGGGGGCTAACAATGAGCAGTTCTTC. Protein product: CSVFQGANNEQFF.

The chain carries TRBV5-1 and TRBJ1-1; D is perhaps TRBD1 (6 bases). Looked up from germline, CDR1 is SGHRS and CDR2 is YFSETQ. Trimming stripped 4 bases from V and 1 base from J, with 17 bases between. The CDR3 runs to 16 residues. The CDR3 loop is CASSPGTLDRNTEAFF. The CDR3 bases are TGCGCCAGCAGCCCCGGAACCCTGGACAGGAACACTGAAGCTTTCTTT.

The chain is built from TRBV24-1 and TRBJ2-7; 7 nucleotides align to TRBD1. The length of the CDR3 is 13 residues. In germline, CDR1 is KGHDR, CDR2 SFDVKD. The V and J ends lost 2 bases and 3 bases, in that order; junction bases with no gene match: 0. For the CDR3, the DNA is TGTGCCACCAGTGATTGGACAGGCTACGAGCAGTACTTC. This sequence encodes CATSDWTGYEQYF.

This rearrangement joins TRBV7-2 to TRBJ1-4; D uncertain. Germline V gene sequence: CDR1 SGHTA, CDR2 FQGNSA. This CDR3 has 14 amino acids. V was shortened by 6 bases and J by 6 bases, with 14 bases between the two germline ends. The CDR3 sequence is CASSTAIGDEKLFF. The CDR3 nucleotides are TGTGCCAGCAGTACTGCCATAGGCGATGAAAAACTGTTTTTT.

J is TRBJ2-1 and V is TRBV6-1; tentative D call: TRBD1 (7 bases). Germline values: CDR1 MNHNS, CDR2 SASEGT. The CDR3 length is 13 residues. Trimming took off 8 bases at V and 6 bases at J, with 14 bases between the two ends. CDR3 region: CASQGGMVNEQFF. CDR3 DNA sequence: TGTGCCAGCCAGGGGGGTATGGTCAATGAGCAGTTCTTC.

In this sample, this clonotype turned up once. V is TRBV13 and J is TRBJ2-1; 13 bases map to TRBD2. CDR1 is PRHDT and CDR2 is FYEKMQ in the germline V gene (reference sequence). CDR3 length equals 17 residues. V was clipped by 5 bases and J by 7 bases; unmatched bases: 11. The CDR3 loop is CASSKELAGGPENEQFF. DNA for the CDR3: TGTGCCAGCAGCAAAGAACTAGCGGGAGGGCCGGAAAATGAGCAGTTCTTC.

This clonotype was counted a few times. The V gene is TRBV7-8, the J gene TRBJ1-2, with 7 bases aligning to TRBD1. CDR3 length: 15 amino acids. The germline V gene has CDR1 SGHVS and CDR2 FQNEAQ. The V gene end was trimmed by 0 bases and the J gene end by 5 bases; junction bases not matched to a gene: 6. For the CDR3, the DNA is TGTGCCAGCAGCTTAGCGTATCAGGGGGTATATGGCTACACCTTC. Translating gives CASSLAYQGVYGYTF.

This sequence joins TRBV6-1 and TRBJ1-2; D is unresolved. CDR1 and CDR2 from the germline V gene are MNHNS and SASEGT. V lost 1 base, J lost 4 bases, and 7 bases lay in between. The CDR3 loop spans 13 amino acids. The CDR3 here is CASSEDEIYGYTF. In DNA form, the CDR3 reads TGTGCCAGCAGTGAAGACGAGATCTATGGCTACACCTTC.

This chain joins TRBV20-1 and TRBJ2-5; D possibly corresponds to TRBD2 (5 bases). The ends were cut back, 0 bases at V and 11 bases at J, with 13 bases in the middle. This CDR3 is 12 amino acids long. Germline V gene data show CDR1 as DFQATT and CDR2 as SNEGSKA (reference sequence). CDR3 sequence reads: CSAREDGNEQYF. The CDR3, as DNA: TGCAGTGCTAGAGAGGACGGGAATGAGCAGTACTTC.

There are a few counts of this clonotype. This chain joins TRBV18 and TRBJ1-5; a possible D gene is TRBD1 (5 bases). CDR1 and CDR2 (germline): KGHSH, LQKENI. CDR3 length: 14 amino acids. Trimming left V 3 bases short and J 9 bases short, with 15 bases between. The CDR3 spells CASSPSRGDRPQHF. The DNA of the CDR3 is TGTGCCAGCTCACCGTCTCGGGGGGATCGGCCCCAGCATTTT.

This chain connects TRBV6-2 or TRBV6-3 to TRBJ1-1; D is undetermined. The V end lost 6 bases, the J end lost 4 bases, and 9 bases lay between the germline ends. CDR1 is MNHEY, CDR2 SVGEGT, per germline. This CDR3 contains 12 residues. The CDR3 protein is CASSGRGTEAFF. As DNA, the CDR3 is TGTGCCAGCAGCGGGCGGGGCACTGAAGCTTTCTTT.

This clonotype was recorded once. V is TRBV6-2 or TRBV6-3 and J is TRBJ2-7; a weak D match, TRBD1 (6 bases). Trimming left V 11 bases short and J 6 bases short, with 17 bases between. In germline, CDR1 is MNHEY, CDR2 SVGEGT. The CDR3 totals 12 residues. The DNA of the CDR3 is TGTGCCGGTGGACAGTCGTATGGCGAGCAGTACTTC. Its translation: CAGGQSYGEQYF.

This chain links TRBV7-8 with TRBJ2-5; D not resolved. Per the germline V gene, CDR1 is SGHVS and CDR2 is FQNEAQ. The V end was cut by 8 bases, the J end by 11 bases, with 21 bases between. This CDR3 spans 13 amino acids. CDR3 nucleotide sequence: TGTGCCAGCGATCTCTCGTTTGGCAATGAGCAGTACTTC. Residues: CASDLSFGNEQYF.

The chain has TRBV20-1 and TRBJ2-1, with TRBD2 matching 10 bases. After removal of 6 bases from V and 1 base from J, the junction contained 6 bases not matched to a gene. This CDR3 is built from 15 residues. Looked up from germline, CDR1 is DFQATT and CDR2 is SNEGSKA (reference sequence). The CDR3 DNA reads as TGCAGTGCCGCTAGGACTAGCGGTTCCTACAATGAGCAGTTCTTC. This gives the protein CSAARTSGSYNEQFF.

This rearrangement joins TRBV5-1 to TRBJ1-1, with D hard to call. The CDR3 has 13 amino acids. Trimming cost V 0 bases and J 6 bases, with 9 bases left between them. Germline CDR1 and CDR2: SGHRS and YFSETQ. The CDR3 DNA is TGCGCCAGCAGCTTGGTCAACCCCGCTGAAGCTTTCTTT. Its protein product is CASSLVNPAEAFF.

This clonotype has at least ten counts. The chain combines TRBV7-9 with TRBJ1-1; unclear D gene. Trimming took 2 bases from V and 0 from J, leaving 4 bases between them. The CDR3 has 13 residues. From germline, CDR1 is SEHNR and CDR2 FQNEAQ (reference sequence). CDR3 sequence reads: CASSLSLNTEAFF. The CDR3 coding sequence is TGTGCCAGCAGCTTATCATTGAACACTGAAGCTTTCTTT.

The CDR3 reads CASSQERQGSEGYTF. Written as DNA, the CDR3 is TGCGCCAGCAGCCAAGAACGACAGGGGTCCGAGGGCTACACCTTC. J is TRBJ1-2 and V is TRBV4-3; 8 bases are shared with TRBD1. The germline gives CDR1 LGHNA, CDR2 YSLEER. V trimming: 0 bases; J trimming: 8 bases; junction bases outside the gene matches: 8. The CDR3 runs to 15 residues.

V gene TRBV7-2 combines with J gene TRBJ1-2; D is unresolved. CDR1 and CDR2 (germline): SGHTA, FQGNSA. V was pared by 7 bases and J by 2 bases, with 14 bases between. CDR3 length equals 14 residues. The CDR3 DNA reads as TGTGCCAGCACCCGCGACAACCTAAACTATGGCTACACCTTC. This sequence encodes CASTRDNLNYGYTF.

This clonotype turned up a few times. This chain uses TRBV6-5 with TRBJ1-2; 9 bases line up with TRBD1. CDR1 and CDR2 (germline): MNHEY, SVGAGI. This CDR3 region has 18 residues. J lost 5 bases, V lost 4 bases, and 17 bases had no gene match. CDR3 sequence: CASSSPGGRGQGLYGYTF. In DNA, the CDR3 is TGTGCCAGCAGTTCACCCGGGGGCCGTGGACAGGGGTTATATGGCTACACCTTC.

On this clonotype: It may be a read error: a sequence one base away is much more abundant. The chain combines TRBV29-1 with TRBJ2-3; 7 nucleotides match TRBD1. Germline V CDR1 and CDR2: SQVTM, ANQGSEA. The CDR3 loop spans 12 amino acids. V lost 3 bases, J lost 5 bases, and 2 bases stayed unmatched. The CDR3 DNA sequence: TGCAGCGTTGACGCAGGGGGAGATACGCAGTATTTT. It yields the protein CSVDAGGDTQYF.